Listed below are T cell receptor beta chains from one sample, sequenced in a study of blood T cell repertoires in COVID-19. This table comes from immunoSEQ multiplex PCR, and its TCRdb copy is limited to in-frame clones, with some not included. The data show around 120,000 clones, with around 90% seen just once and approximately 7.7% held by the top ten. The sequenced sample was peripheral blood. All receptors derive from a human donor in a cohort sampled during active COVID-19. CDR3s include the opening cysteine and the closing phenylalanine or tryptophan. A D gene is named only where the DNA matches it firmly. For some rows the clone size is stated as once, few or many, or as a class when expanded; others skip it.

d_call: TRBD1
v_call: TRBV6-4
j_call: TRBJ1-1
clone_size: -
cdr3_nt: TGTGCCAGCGAGGGCGCAGGGGGCAACACTGAAGCTTTCTTT
cdr3_aa: CASEGAGGNTEAFF

d_call: TRBD1
v_call: TRBV5-1
j_call: TRBJ1-1
clone_size: few
cdr3_nt: TGCGCCAGCAGCCCTAGGACAGGGTCGAACACTGAAGCTTTCTTT
cdr3_aa: CASSPRTGSNTEAFF

d_call: -
v_call: TRBV11-1
j_call: TRBJ2-2
clone_size: -
cdr3_nt: TGTGCCAGCAGCTTATCCCTTGCGAACACCGGGGAGCTGTTTTTT
cdr3_aa: CASSLSLANTGELFF

d_call: TRBD1
v_call: TRBV5-4
j_call: TRBJ1-3
clone_size: once
cdr3_nt: TGTGCCAGCAGCCCAGGGGGAACAGAGTACTCTGGAAACACCATATATTTT
cdr3_aa: CASSPGGTEYSGNTIYF

d_call: TRBD1
v_call: TRBV6-5
j_call: TRBJ1-1
clone_size: -
cdr3_nt: TGTGCCAGCAGGACAGGGGCCATGAACACTGAAGCTTTCTTT
cdr3_aa: CASRTGAMNTEAFF

d_call: -
v_call: TRBV6-2/TRBV6-3
j_call: TRBJ1-3
clone_size: -
cdr3_nt: TGTGCCAGCAGTTACGAGGGAAGCTCTGGAAACACCATATATTTT
cdr3_aa: CASSYEGSSGNTIYF

d_call: TRBD2
v_call: TRBV3-1/TRBV3-2
j_call: TRBJ2-2
clone_size: -
cdr3_nt: TGTGCCAGCAGGCCCCTGGGGGGGATCACCGGGGAGCTGTTTTTT
cdr3_aa: CASRPLGGITGELFF

d_call: TRBD2
v_call: TRBV19
j_call: TRBJ2-3
clone_size: -
cdr3_nt: TGTGCCAGTAGTACGGTCGCTAGCGGGGGTTCGGATACGCAGTATTTT
cdr3_aa: CASSTVASGGSDTQYF

d_call: TRBD2
v_call: TRBV2
j_call: TRBJ2-3
clone_size: -
cdr3_nt: TGTGCCAGCAGTGGGGCGGGAGCCCCAGATACGCAGTATTTT
cdr3_aa: CASSGAGAPDTQYF

d_call: TRBD1
v_call: TRBV25-1
j_call: TRBJ1-1
clone_size: once
cdr3_nt: TGTGCCAGCAGTGAAGATTCCTGGGACAGGTGGCGGACTGAAGCTTTCTTT
cdr3_aa: CASSEDSWDRWRTEAFF

d_call: TRBD2
v_call: TRBV5-1
j_call: TRBJ2-5
clone_size: -
cdr3_nt: TGCGCCAGCAGCCTAGGGACTAGCGGGAGTAGATATTCAGAGACCCAGTACTTC
cdr3_aa: CASSLGTSGSRYSETQYF

d_call: TRBD1
v_call: TRBV18
j_call: TRBJ2-1
clone_size: -
cdr3_nt: TGTGCCAGCTCGACCGGGACAGGGGTTGTTAGGGCCTACAATGAGCAGTTCTTC
cdr3_aa: CASSTGTGVVRAYNEQFF

d_call: TRBD2
v_call: TRBV6-5
j_call: TRBJ2-1
clone_size: -
cdr3_nt: TGTGCCAGCAGTTACTGGCGGGGGGACTCCTACAATGAGCAGTTCTTC
cdr3_aa: CASSYWRGDSYNEQFF

d_call: TRBD1
v_call: TRBV7-9
j_call: TRBJ2-7
clone_size: -
cdr3_nt: TGTGCCAGCAGCACCTCACAGGGGGCTCGGTCCTACGAGCAGTACTTC
cdr3_aa: CASSTSQGARSYEQYF

d_call: -
v_call: TRBV21-1
j_call: TRBJ2-4
clone_size: -
cdr3_nt: TGTGCCAGCAGCAAGAAATGGGACAGGGGACGTCTACTAGCCAAAAACATTCAGTACTTC
cdr3_aa: CASSKKWDRGRLLAKNIQYF

d_call: -
v_call: TRBV4-1
j_call: TRBJ2-7
clone_size: -
cdr3_nt: TGCGCCAGCAGCCAAGGTGTTTTTGAGTATTCCTACGAGCAGTACTTC
cdr3_aa: CASSQGVFEYSYEQYF

d_call: TRBD2
v_call: TRBV7-2
j_call: TRBJ2-1
clone_size: -
cdr3_nt: TGTGCCAGCAGCTGGCCCCGACTAGCGGGAGGGGAAGAGCAGTTCTTC
cdr3_aa: CASSWPRLAGGEEQFF

d_call: TRBD2
v_call: TRBV6-5
j_call: TRBJ2-3
clone_size: -
cdr3_nt: TGTGCCAGCAGTTACGTCGCTAGCGGGAGAAGGGATACGCAGTATTTT
cdr3_aa: CASSYVASGRRDTQYF

d_call: TRBD2
v_call: TRBV5-1
j_call: TRBJ2-7
clone_size: -
cdr3_nt: TGCGCCAGCAGCTTGGACGGCGGGGGGGCCTACGAGCAGTACTTC
cdr3_aa: CASSLDGGGAYEQYF

d_call: -
v_call: TRBV29-1
j_call: TRBJ1-3
clone_size: -
cdr3_nt: TGCAGCGGGGGGGTGTCAGGGACTGGAAACACCATATATTTT
cdr3_aa: CSGGVSGTGNTIYF

d_call: TRBD2
v_call: TRBV11-3
j_call: TRBJ2-1
clone_size: -
cdr3_nt: TGTGCCAGCAGCCCCCGGACTAGCGGGCCTGACAATGAGCAGTTCTTC
cdr3_aa: CASSPRTSGPDNEQFF

d_call: -
v_call: TRBV27
j_call: TRBJ1-3
clone_size: -
cdr3_nt: TGTGCCAGCAGTTCCCGACAGTCCTCTGGAAACACCATATATTTT
cdr3_aa: CASSSRQSSGNTIYF

d_call: TRBD1
v_call: TRBV7-9
j_call: TRBJ2-5
clone_size: -
cdr3_nt: TGTGCCAGCAGCCCCGGACAGGGAGGCGACGAGACCCAGTACTTC
cdr3_aa: CASSPGQGGDETQYF

d_call: TRBD2
v_call: TRBV4-1
j_call: TRBJ2-5
clone_size: -
cdr3_nt: TGCGCCAGCAGCCAAGAATTTTCCGCTAGCGGGAGGGCCTTGGAGACCCAGTACTTC
cdr3_aa: CASSQEFSASGRALETQYF

d_call: TRBD2
v_call: TRBV7-2
j_call: TRBJ2-7
clone_size: -
cdr3_nt: TGTGCCAGCAGCCCCATAGCGGGGGACTACGAGCAGTACTTC
cdr3_aa: CASSPIAGDYEQYF

d_call: -
v_call: TRBV5-6
j_call: TRBJ1-2
clone_size: once
cdr3_nt: TGTGCCAGCAGCGGGGGGTACTATGGCTACACCTTC
cdr3_aa: CASSGGYYGYTF

d_call: TRBD1
v_call: TRBV3-1/TRBV3-2
j_call: TRBJ2-3
clone_size: -
cdr3_nt: TGTGCCAGCAGCCCGACGACAGGGGCTATCACAGATACGCAGTATTTT
cdr3_aa: CASSPTTGAITDTQYF

d_call: -
v_call: TRBV7-9
j_call: TRBJ2-3
clone_size: -
cdr3_nt: TGTGCCAGCAGCTTAGGCAGGTCCACAGATACGCAGTATTTT
cdr3_aa: CASSLGRSTDTQYF

d_call: TRBD1
v_call: TRBV28
j_call: TRBJ2-7
clone_size: -
cdr3_nt: TGTGCCAGCAGTTCACCGGGACAGGGGGACTACGAGCAGTACTTC
cdr3_aa: CASSSPGQGDYEQYF

d_call: TRBD1
v_call: TRBV6-5
j_call: TRBJ2-6
clone_size: -
cdr3_nt: TGTGCCAGCAGCCCAGGGGGAGGGGCCAACGTCCTGACTTTC
cdr3_aa: CASSPGGGANVLTF